The rows below give T cell receptor beta chains drawn from one sample of a study of T cell responses to AZD1222 COVID-19 vaccine. Repertoires were generated with immunoSEQ multiplex PCR, while TCRdb's copy carries only in-frame clones and drops some. The sample carries 90,000 or so clones, roughly 84% recorded once. The input for sequencing was peripheral blood, taken on day 0 of AZD1222 vaccination. The receptors come from an adult in good health. Both conserved end residues are part of each CDR3. Fields, in order: CDR3 DNA, CDR3 protein, D gene, V gene, clone size, J gene. A D gene is named only where the DNA matches it firmly. A row's size may be missing; if present it is once, few, many or a size class.

DNA: TGTGCCAGCAGCTACATGAGCAATCAGCCCCAGCATTTT; CDR3: CASSYMSNQPQHF; D: .; V: TRBV7-2; size: .; J: TRBJ1-5
DNA: TGTGCCAGCAGTCCCAGGACGGCTAAGAAGTTGGGCTACACCTTC; CDR3: CASSPRTAKKLGYTF; D: .; V: TRBV27; size: .; J: TRBJ1-2
DNA: TGTGCCAGCAGTCTTTTCGCAGTGGGACAGGGGGCAGGTGGCTACACCTTC; CDR3: CASSLFAVGQGAGGYTF; D: TRBD1; V: TRBV27; size: .; J: TRBJ1-2
DNA: TGTGCCAGCGGTTCAGAACTTGACAGGGGTAGGACTGAAGCTTTCTTT; CDR3: CASGSELDRGRTEAFF; D: TRBD1; V: TRBV5-4; size: .; J: TRBJ1-1
DNA: TGTGCCATCAGTGAGTTCCCGGACACCGGGGAGCTGTTTTTT; CDR3: CAISEFPDTGELFF; D: .; V: TRBV10-3; size: .; J: TRBJ2-2
DNA: TGTGCCAGCACCCTCCAGCGGGGGGCCCAGTCGGGGGAGCTGTTTTTT; CDR3: CASTLQRGAQSGELFF; D: TRBD2; V: TRBV5-4; size: .; J: TRBJ2-2
DNA: TGTGCCAGCTCACCACCGATAAAGGGCCGGCGTAACACCATATATTTT; CDR3: CASSPPIKGRRNTIYF; D: .; V: TRBV18; size: .; J: TRBJ1-3
DNA: TGTGCCAGCAGCCACCCAGCTGGGGGGAGCACTGAAGCTTTCTTT; CDR3: CASSHPAGGSTEAFF; D: .; V: TRBV3-1/TRBV3-2; size: .; J: TRBJ1-1
DNA: TGCGCCAGCAGCTTGCAGGGGGCCACAGATACGCAGTATTTT; CDR3: CASSLQGATDTQYF; D: TRBD1; V: TRBV5-1; size: .; J: TRBJ2-3
DNA: TGCGCCAGCAGCCAACTACAGGGTGGGGAGCTGTTTTTT; CDR3: CASSQLQGGELFF; D: .; V: TRBV4-3; size: .; J: TRBJ2-2
DNA: TGTGCCAGCAGCGTGAGGGGGGGCGAGCAGTACTTC; CDR3: CASSVRGGEQYF; D: .; V: TRBV9; size: few; J: TRBJ2-7
DNA: TGTGCCATCAGTGAGGACAGGGGGAAGAACACTGAAGCTTTCTTT; CDR3: CAISEDRGKNTEAFF; D: TRBD1; V: TRBV10-3; size: .; J: TRBJ1-1
DNA: TGTGCCACCAGCAGAGTTGACCTTTCGTCCACCATATATTTT; CDR3: CATSRVDLSSTIYF; D: .; V: TRBV15; size: few; J: TRBJ1-3
DNA: TGTGCCAGCTTACCGGGACAGGGGCTCTATGGCTACACCTTC; CDR3: CASLPGQGLYGYTF; D: TRBD1; V: TRBV7-9; size: .; J: TRBJ1-2
DNA: TGTGCCAGCAGGGGGCCTATGAACACCGGGGAGCTGTTTTTT; CDR3: CASRGPMNTGELFF; D: .; V: TRBV6-5; size: .; J: TRBJ2-2
DNA: TGTGCCAGCAGTTACGAACCCCACTATTCAATGAACACTGAAGCTTTCTTT; CDR3: CASSYEPHYSMNTEAFF; D: .; V: TRBV6-2/TRBV6-3; size: .; J: TRBJ1-1
DNA: TGTGCCAGCAGCCAAGGAGGGCAGAACTATGGCTACACCTTC; CDR3: CASSQGGQNYGYTF; D: .; V: TRBV3-1/TRBV3-2; size: .; J: TRBJ1-2
DNA: TGTGCCAGCAGCTTAGAACTAGATACAGATACGCAGTATTTT; CDR3: CASSLELDTDTQYF; D: .; V: TRBV7-9; size: .; J: TRBJ2-3
DNA: TGTGCCAGCAGCCTACTAGGCGAAAAACTGTTTTTT; CDR3: CASSLLGEKLFF; D: .; V: TRBV7-2; size: few; J: TRBJ1-4
DNA: TGTGCCAGCAGTTACAGCCCCAGCAGGGGTAAGGCGTTCCACACTGAAGCTTTCTTT; CDR3: CASSYSPSRGKAFHTEAFF; D: .; V: TRBV6-2/TRBV6-3; size: .; J: TRBJ1-1
DNA: TGTGCCAGCAGCGTAGCGTTAGCCGGGGAGCTGTTTTTT; CDR3: CASSVALAGELFF; D: .; V: TRBV9; size: .; J: TRBJ2-2
DNA: TGTGCCAGCAGGACGAGCCGGGACAGCAGATCTGGCTACACCTTC; CDR3: CASRTSRDSRSGYTF; D: TRBD1; V: TRBV5-6; size: once; J: TRBJ1-2
DNA: TGTGCCAGCAGCCGACCAGGGAGCTCACCCCTCCACTTT; CDR3: CASSRPGSSPLHF; D: .; V: TRBV7-9; size: .; J: TRBJ1-6
DNA: TGTGCCGCCGCCCCGGACAGGGGGGTTCTGGGTAGAAACACCATATATTTT; CDR3: CAAAPDRGVLGRNTIYF; D: TRBD1; V: TRBV19; size: .; J: TRBJ1-3
DNA: TGTGCCAGCAGGGTGGCGGGCTTCCCTGAAAAACTGTTTTTT; CDR3: CASRVAGFPEKLFF; D: .; V: TRBV27; size: .; J: TRBJ1-4
DNA: TGCGCCAGCAGTGAGTCTTGCGGGAGTTTGAAGGACGAGCAGTACTTC; CDR3: CASSESCGSLKDEQYF; D: TRBD2; V: TRBV10-1; size: .; J: TRBJ2-7
DNA: TGCGCCAGCACCCCCCGAGCTAGCGGGACCTTCGTAGATACGCAGTATTTT; CDR3: CASTPRASGTFVDTQYF; D: TRBD2; V: TRBV5-1; size: once; J: TRBJ2-3
DNA: TGTGCCAGCAGCACCGGACAGGTCCCCAGGGCCCAGTACTTC; CDR3: CASSTGQVPRAQYF; D: TRBD1; V: TRBV9; size: .; J: TRBJ2-5
DNA: TGTGCCAGTAGTTCCGGGGCAGGTGGGGCCAACGTCCTGACTTTC; CDR3: CASSSGAGGANVLTF; D: .; V: TRBV19; size: .; J: TRBJ2-6